This TCR beta chain comes out of a study of TIL therapy for anti-PD-1-resistant metastatic lung cancer. Trimming left V 6 bases short and J 4 bases short, with 15 bases between. This CDR3 comprises 14 residues. CDR1 is MNHNS, CDR2 SASEGT, per germline. This clone was counted a few times. The immunoSEQ assay was v3. Profiled with immunoSEQ multiplex PCR; TCRdb holds only in-frame clones, not every one. The data hold 35,000 to 55,000 clones, with around 80% observed a single time. Time point denoted: pre-treatment sample, taken before nivolumab and TIL therapy. This specimen consisted of blood, obtained at baseline. The clonotype originates from a man between 65 and 80 years old with non-small cell lung cancer. This sequence joins TRBV6-1 and TRBJ2-5, with no clear D. The CDR3 coding sequence is TGTGCCAGCAGCAACCCGGGCCTCGTAGAGACCCAGTACTTC. Protein: CASSNPGLVETQYF.